This T cell receptor (beta chain) was profiled in a study of blood T cells in healthy people across ages (dated by TCRdb to about 2015). The study in broad terms: In model experiments, template switching captured about one uniquely barcoded TCR beta cDNA molecule for every two T cells. Age-related changes in TCR beta repertoire diversity were measured in the study by deep sequencing normalized with unique cDNA molecular identifiers. Two additional independent replicas of 1 million unique cDNA reads from the same blood draw were analyzed for two donors (one aged 18 to 29 and one aged 80 or older). Four age groups were formed from the donors: young (average about 15 years), middle-aged (approximately 39), aged (over 55) and long-lived (82). To avoid experimental bias, donors of different ages were randomly spread across the sequencing lanes.

Including the terminal cysteine and phenylalanine, the CDR3 comprises 15 residues. Of the read, only the CDR3 DNA is kept; its 45 bases are in frame from base 1. For CDR1 and CDR2, the germline V gene lists KGHSH and LQKENI. V ends up 8 bases short and J 0 bases short, with an unmatched junction base count of 7. Results the study describes overall, beyond this receptor: Because the CMV infection status of the donors was unknown, age-related changes in expanded clonotypes may potentially have been confounded. Observed TCR beta diversity correlated strongly with the percentage of naive T cells measured by flow cytometry. The long-lived group showed more naive CD4+ T cells, fewer expanded clones and increased TCR diversity than the aged group, suggesting age selection. Because profiling used bulk unsorted PBMCs, naive and antigen-experienced compartments could not be compared conclusively. Observed TCR beta diversity per million T cells fell roughly linearly with age, and a significant reduction was already apparent by age about 43. Estimates of total diversity based on one million sequenced T cells were considered lower bounds and underestimates.

The donors were 40 or so Caucasian individuals from Russia, aged about 6 to 100 years, who were systemically healthy. Approximately 9.7 milliliters of peripheral blood were drawn from each donor into EDTA-treated Vacutainer tubes. Ficoll-Paque density-gradient centrifugation was used to isolate PBMCs, with at least 6 million per sample. Trizol reagent was used to extract total RNA from PBMCs, with at least 5 micrograms per sample. For every donor, an aliquot of PBMCs went through flow cytometry to measure the percentages of naive CD45RAhigh/CD27high T cells. The library relied on 5' RACE. The second PCR ran for roughly 7 to 12 cycles and used a J-beta primer mix along with a sample-barcoded 5' primer. A template-switch 5' adaptor carrying 12 random nucleotides introduced a unique molecular identifier onto each TCR beta cDNA molecule. Each sample yielded at least 3 million CDR3-containing paired-end reads. First-strand cDNA was synthesized from all RNA with the Mint cDNA synthesis kit, primed by a TRBC-specific oligonucleotide. Following uracil-DNA glycosylase treatment, all cDNA underwent a first 18-cycle PCR with the universal primers M1SS and BC2_uni_R. Under the source paper's analysis protocol: For normalization, 1 million high-quality reads were randomly selected from each sample, with every read carrying a distinct molecular identifier. Reads sharing molecular identifiers were discarded rather than binned into consensus sequences. MiTCR, set to a Q25 quality threshold and the strictest error-elimination algorithm, was used for CDR3 identification, clonotype clustering and error correction. Lower-bound total TCR beta diversity was estimated with a nonparametric unseen species model using Euler transformation. The public sequencing data were trimmed at Q25 with fastp and processed into clonotypes with MiXCR by TCRdb, which kept only in-frame beta chains. Merged by CDR3 protein, the rows form single entries marked with the most common genes and DNA. TCRdb's processing, not the authors' own work, is the source of the V and J calls. The table for this sample lists 1.8 million or so distinct CDR3 sequences; approximately 40% of them were counted only once. The ten largest clones take up around 23% of the sample.

This clonotype appeared a few times. Its antigen is still unknown. Base qualities are not recorded, but no much larger clone differs from it by a single base. The sequence joins TRBV18 to TRBJ2-3, with 8 bases in between that match TRBD2. The sample comprised blood. The receptor was isolated from a human donor in good health. This receptor has the CDR3 CASTVAGLSTDTQYF. In nucleotides, the sequence is TGTGCCAGCACGGTAGCGGGACTAAGCACAGATACGCAGTATTTT.